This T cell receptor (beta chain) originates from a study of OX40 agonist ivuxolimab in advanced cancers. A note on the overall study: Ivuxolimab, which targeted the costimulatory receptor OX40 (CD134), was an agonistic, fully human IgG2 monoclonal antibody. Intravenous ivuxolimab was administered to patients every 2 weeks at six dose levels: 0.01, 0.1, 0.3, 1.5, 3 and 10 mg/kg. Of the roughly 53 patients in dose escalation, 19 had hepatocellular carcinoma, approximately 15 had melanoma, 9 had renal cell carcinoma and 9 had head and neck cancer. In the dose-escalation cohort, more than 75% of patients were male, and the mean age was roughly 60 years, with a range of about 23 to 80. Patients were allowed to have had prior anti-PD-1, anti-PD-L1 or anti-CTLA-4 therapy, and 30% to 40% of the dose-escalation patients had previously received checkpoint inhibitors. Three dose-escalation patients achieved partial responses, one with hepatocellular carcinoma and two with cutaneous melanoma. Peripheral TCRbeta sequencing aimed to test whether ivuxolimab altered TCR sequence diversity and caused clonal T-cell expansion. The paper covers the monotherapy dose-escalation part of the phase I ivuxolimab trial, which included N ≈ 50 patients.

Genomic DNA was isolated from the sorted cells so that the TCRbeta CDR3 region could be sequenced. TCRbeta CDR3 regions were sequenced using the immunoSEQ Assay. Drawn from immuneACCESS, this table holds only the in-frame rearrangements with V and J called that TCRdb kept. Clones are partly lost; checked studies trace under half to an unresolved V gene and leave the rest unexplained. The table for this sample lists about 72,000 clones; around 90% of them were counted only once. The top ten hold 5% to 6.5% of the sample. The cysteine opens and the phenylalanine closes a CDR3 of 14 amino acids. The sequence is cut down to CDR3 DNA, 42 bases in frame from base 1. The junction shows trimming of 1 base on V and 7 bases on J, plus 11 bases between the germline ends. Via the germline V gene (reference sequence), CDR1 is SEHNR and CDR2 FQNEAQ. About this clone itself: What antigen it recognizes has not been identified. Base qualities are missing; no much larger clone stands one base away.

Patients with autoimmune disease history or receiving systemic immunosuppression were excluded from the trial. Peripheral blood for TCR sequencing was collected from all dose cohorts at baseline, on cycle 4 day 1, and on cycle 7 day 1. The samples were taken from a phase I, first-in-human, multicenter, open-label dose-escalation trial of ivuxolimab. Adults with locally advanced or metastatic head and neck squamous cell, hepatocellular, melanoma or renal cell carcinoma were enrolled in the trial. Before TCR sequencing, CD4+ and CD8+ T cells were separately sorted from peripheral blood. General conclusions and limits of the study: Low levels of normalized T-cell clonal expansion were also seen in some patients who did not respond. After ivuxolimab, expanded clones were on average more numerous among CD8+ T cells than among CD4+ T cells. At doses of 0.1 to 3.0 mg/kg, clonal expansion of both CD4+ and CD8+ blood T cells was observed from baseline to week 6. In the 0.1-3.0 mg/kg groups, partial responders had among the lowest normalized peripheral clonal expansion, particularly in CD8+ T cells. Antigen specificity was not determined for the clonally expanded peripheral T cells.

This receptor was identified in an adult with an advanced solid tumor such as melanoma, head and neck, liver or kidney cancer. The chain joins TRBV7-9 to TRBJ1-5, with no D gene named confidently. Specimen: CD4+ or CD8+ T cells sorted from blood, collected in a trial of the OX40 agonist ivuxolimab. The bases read TGTGCCAGCAGCTTAGGAAACAGTTTCCAGCCCCAGCATTTT. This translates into CASSLGNSFQPQHF.